This is a list of T cell receptor beta chains from one sample in a study of cytomegalovirus exposure and HLA in healthy donors. Sequencing used immunoSEQ multiplex PCR; TCRdb keeps in-frame clones, though not all of them. The data show 250,000 to 350,000 clones, under 80% seen once. Sequencing input: PBMCs. These receptors were obtained from a female donor in good health and CMV-seronegative. Each CDR3 is given with its conserved first and last residue. D genes are given only for firm matches. Only part of the rows carry a size: once, few, many, or a class if the clone is expanded.

>-|TRBV28|TRBJ1-5|TRBD1
CASRSRDRVAQPQHF
TGTGCCAGCAGAAGTAGAGACAGGGTCGCTCAGCCCCAGCATTTT
>-|TRBV29-1|TRBJ2-7|TRBD1
CSVEVRDRGSNEQYF
TGCAGCGTTGAAGTCCGAGACAGGGGTTCAAACGAGCAGTACTTC
>-|TRBV10-3|TRBJ1-1|TRBD1
CAISDRDRGMNTEAFF
TGTGCCATCAGTGATAGGGACAGGGGTATGAACACTGAAGCTTTCTTT
>-|TRBV27|TRBJ2-3|TRBD2
CASSGLAGGVDTQYF
TGTGCCAGCAGTGGACTAGCGGGAGGAGTAGATACGCAGTATTTT
>few|TRBV6-1|TRBJ2-2|TRBD2
CASSERTSGSGTGELFF
TGTGCCAGCAGTGAACGTACTAGCGGGAGCGGTACCGGGGAGCTGTTTTTT
>-|TRBV6-5|TRBJ1-1|-
CASRQGPNTEAFF
TGTGCCAGCAGACAGGGACCGAACACTGAAGCTTTCTTT
>few|TRBV10-2|TRBJ2-1|-
CASSEFVNEQFF
TGCGCCAGCAGTGAGTTCGTCAATGAGCAGTTCTTC
>once|TRBV6-1|TRBJ1-2|-
CASSEWGSLNYGYTF
TGTGCCAGCAGTGAATGGGGCTCCCTTAACTATGGCTACACCTTC
>-|TRBV7-8|TRBJ2-1|-
CASRGLDEQFF
TGTGCCAGCAGGGGACTTGATGAGCAGTTCTTC
>-|TRBV25-1|TRBJ1-2|-
CATTAGGGYTF
TGTGCAACCACCGCGGGGGGAGGCTACACCTTC
>-|TRBV10-3|TRBJ2-5|TRBD2
CAIRILSGSVKETQYF
TGTGCCATCAGAATTCTTAGCGGGAGTGTTAAAGAGACCCAGTACTTC
>few|TRBV19|TRBJ2-1|TRBD2
CASSKSLASGSINEQFF
TGTGCCAGTAGTAAGTCCCTTGCTAGCGGGAGCATAAATGAGCAGTTCTTC
>-|TRBV28|TRBJ2-2|TRBD1
CATGGQGGTGELFF
TGTGCCACCGGGGGACAGGGTGGGACCGGGGAGCTGTTTTTT
>few|TRBV11-3|TRBJ2-3|-
CASSSRGGANTDTQYF
TGTGCCAGCAGCTCTCGAGGGGGGGCCAACACAGATACGCAGTATTTT
>-|TRBV18|TRBJ2-5|-
CASSPRGQETQYF
TGTGCCAGCTCACCTAGGGGGCAAGAGACCCAGTACTTC
>-|TRBV27|TRBJ2-1|TRBD2
CASSFGLAGGNEQFF
TGTGCCAGCAGTTTTGGGCTAGCGGGCGGCAATGAGCAGTTCTTC
>few|TRBV9|TRBJ2-3|-
CASSVSPLAFTDTQYF
TGTGCCAGCAGCGTAAGTCCGCTAGCCTTCACAGATACGCAGTATTTT
>-|TRBV6-1|TRBJ1-1|-
CASSEALQGWNTEAFF
TGTGCCAGCAGTGAAGCGCTGCAGGGGTGGAACACTGAAGCTTTCTTT
>-|TRBV9|TRBJ2-1|-
CASSLIGESYNEQFF
TGTGCCAGCAGCCTCATTGGGGAGAGTTACAATGAGCAGTTCTTC
>-|TRBV11-3|TRBJ2-4|-
CASSPIRGRKNIQYF
TGTGCCAGCAGCCCCATAAGGGGCAGAAAGAACATTCAGTACTTC
>-|TRBV2|TRBJ2-7|-
CASRPDRQTYEQYF
TGTGCCAGCAGGCCTGACAGGCAGACCTACGAGCAGTACTTC
>few|TRBV5-1|TRBJ1-4|-
CASSLEDSYNEKLFF
TGCGCCAGCAGCTTGGAGGACAGTTATAATGAAAAACTGTTTTTT
>-|TRBV19|TRBJ1-5|TRBD1
CASSLQGADQPQHF
TGTGCCAGTAGCTTACAGGGGGCGGATCAGCCCCAGCATTTT
>-|TRBV11-2|TRBJ2-1|-
CASSAIQGGNEQFF
TGTGCCAGCAGCGCAATACAGGGCGGCAATGAGCAGTTCTTC